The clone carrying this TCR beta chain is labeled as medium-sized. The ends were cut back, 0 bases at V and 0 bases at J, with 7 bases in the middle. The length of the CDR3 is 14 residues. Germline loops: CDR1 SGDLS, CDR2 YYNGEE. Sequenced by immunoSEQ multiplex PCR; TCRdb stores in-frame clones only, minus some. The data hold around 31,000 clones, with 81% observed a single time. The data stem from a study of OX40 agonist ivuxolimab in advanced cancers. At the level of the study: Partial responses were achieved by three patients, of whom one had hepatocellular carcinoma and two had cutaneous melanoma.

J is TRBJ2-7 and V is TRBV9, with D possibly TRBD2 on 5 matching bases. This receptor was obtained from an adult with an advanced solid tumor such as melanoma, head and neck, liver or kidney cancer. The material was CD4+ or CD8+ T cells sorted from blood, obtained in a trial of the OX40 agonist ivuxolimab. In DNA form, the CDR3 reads TGTGCCAGCAGCGTAGCGAGCGGCTCCTACGAGCAGTACTTC. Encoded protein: CASSVASGSYEQYF.